Listed here are 4 T cell receptor beta chains from one sample, sequenced in a study of blood T cells in healthy people across ages. A sample-barcoded 5' primer and a J-beta primer mix were used in a second PCR of roughly 7 to 11 cycles. TCRdb re-called the 5' RACE reads with MiXCR, one entry per CDR3 protein. There are 1.8 million or so distinct CDR3 sequences in the sample; about 39% occur only once, and 20% to 25% lies in the top ten. The source material was blood. The receptors originated from a human donor in good health.

The rearrangement uses TRBV4-3 and TRBJ2-3; 12 positions match TRBD2. Germline lookup yields CDR1 LGHNA and CDR2 YSLEER. The CDR3 spans 17 residues. Trimming took 0 bases from V and 3 from J; bases not matched to a gene: 4. Here the CDR3 reads CASSQDPSGGVTDTQYF. In nucleotides, the CDR3 is TGCGCCAGCAGCCAAGATCCTAGCGGGGGGGTGACAGATACGCAGTATTTT.

The chain couples TRBV28 to TRBJ1-1; D is unclear. This CDR3 contains 12 residues. Germline CDR1 reads MDHEN; CDR2 reads SYDVKM. Trimming left V 3 bases short and J 10 bases short, with 12 bases between. The CDR3 sequence: CASSFQASVAFF. Here the CDR3 DNA reads TGTGCCAGCAGTTTTCAGGCCTCCGTAGCTTTCTTT.

This clonotype came up a few times. CDR3 bases: TGCAGCGCCGCGGCTTTCAGAGATACGCAGTATTTT. It codes for CSAAAFRDTQYF. The rearrangement links TRBV29-1 to TRBJ2-3; D ambiguous. With 7 bases removed from V and 5 bases from J, the gap between germline ends came to 13 bases. CDR1 is SQVTM and CDR2 is ANQGSEA in the germline V gene. This CDR3 region has 12 residues.

This clonotype was counted ten times or more. The chain joins TRBV9 to TRBJ1-2; D ambiguous. CDR1 is SGDLS and CDR2 is YYNGEE in the germline V gene. V was cut by 2 bases and J by 0 bases, with 5 bases left in between. CDR3 length: 13 residues. The chain's CDR3 is CASSVESNYGYTF. CDR3 bases: TGTGCCAGCAGCGTTGAGTCTAACTATGGCTACACCTTC.